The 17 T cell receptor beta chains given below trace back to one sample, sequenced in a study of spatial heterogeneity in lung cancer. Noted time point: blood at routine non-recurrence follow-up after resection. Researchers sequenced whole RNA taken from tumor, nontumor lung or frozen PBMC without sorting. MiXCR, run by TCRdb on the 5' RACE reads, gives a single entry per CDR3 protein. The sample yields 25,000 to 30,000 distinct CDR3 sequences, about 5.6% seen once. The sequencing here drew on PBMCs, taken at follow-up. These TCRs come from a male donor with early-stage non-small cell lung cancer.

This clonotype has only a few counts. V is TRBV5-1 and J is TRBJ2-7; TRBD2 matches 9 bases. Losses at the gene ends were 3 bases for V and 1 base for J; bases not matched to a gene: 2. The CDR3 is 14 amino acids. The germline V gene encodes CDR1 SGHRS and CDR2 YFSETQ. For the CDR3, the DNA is TGCGCCAGCAGCTCTAGCGGGGTTTCCTACGAGCAGTACTTC. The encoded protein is CASSSSGVSYEQYF.

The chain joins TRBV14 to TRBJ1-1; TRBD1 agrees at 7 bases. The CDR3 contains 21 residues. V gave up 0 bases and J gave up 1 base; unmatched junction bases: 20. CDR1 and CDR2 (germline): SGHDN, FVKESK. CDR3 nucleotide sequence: TGTGCCAGCAGCCAAGATCTAAGGTACGTGGACAGGATATTGGCGAACACTGAAGCTTTCTTT. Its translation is CASSQDLRYVDRILANTEAFF.

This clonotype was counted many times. The CDR3 DNA is TGTGCCAGCAGCTTAAACTCGGGAGTCAATGAGCAGTTCTTC. This sequence encodes CASSLNSGVNEQFF. J is TRBJ2-1 and V is TRBV7-3; D is perhaps TRBD2 (6 bases). Germline assignment: CDR1 SGHTA and CDR2 FQGTGA. Between the trimmed V and J ends, which lost 1 base and 6 bases, there was a span of 10 bases. This CDR3 is 14 amino acids long.

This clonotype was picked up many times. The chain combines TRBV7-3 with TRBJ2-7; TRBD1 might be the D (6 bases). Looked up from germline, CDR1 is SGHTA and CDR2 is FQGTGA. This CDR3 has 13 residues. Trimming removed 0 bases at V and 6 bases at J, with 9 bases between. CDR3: CASSLTGQIEQYF. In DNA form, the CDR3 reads TGTGCCAGCAGCTTAACCGGACAGATCGAGCAGTACTTC.

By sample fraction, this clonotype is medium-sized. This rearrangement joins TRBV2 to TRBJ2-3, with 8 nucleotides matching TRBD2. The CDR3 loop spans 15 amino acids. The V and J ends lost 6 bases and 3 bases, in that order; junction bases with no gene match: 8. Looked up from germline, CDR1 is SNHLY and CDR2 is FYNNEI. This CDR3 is CASRGLATSTDTQYF. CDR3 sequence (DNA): TGTGCCAGCAGAGGACTAGCCACGTCGACAGATACGCAGTATTTT.

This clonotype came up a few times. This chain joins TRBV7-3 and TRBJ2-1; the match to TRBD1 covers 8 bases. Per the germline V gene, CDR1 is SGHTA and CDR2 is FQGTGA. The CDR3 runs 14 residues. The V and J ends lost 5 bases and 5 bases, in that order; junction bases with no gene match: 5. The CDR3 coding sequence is TGTGCCAGCAGCCCTCAGGGGGCAGACAATGAGCAGTTCTTC. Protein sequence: CASSPQGADNEQFF.

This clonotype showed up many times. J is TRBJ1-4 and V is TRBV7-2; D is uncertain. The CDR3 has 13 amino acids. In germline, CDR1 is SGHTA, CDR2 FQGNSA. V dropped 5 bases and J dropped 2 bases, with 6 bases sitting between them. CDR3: CASSRMTNEKLFF. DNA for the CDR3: TGTGCCAGCAGCCGTATGACTAATGAAAAACTGTTTTTT. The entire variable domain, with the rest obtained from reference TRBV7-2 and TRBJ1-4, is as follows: GAGVSQSPSNKVTEKGKDVELRCDPISGHTALYWYRQSLGQGLEFLIYFQGNSAPDKSGLPSDRFSAERTGGSVSTLTIQRTQQEDSAVYLCASSRMTNEKLFFGSGTQLSVL.

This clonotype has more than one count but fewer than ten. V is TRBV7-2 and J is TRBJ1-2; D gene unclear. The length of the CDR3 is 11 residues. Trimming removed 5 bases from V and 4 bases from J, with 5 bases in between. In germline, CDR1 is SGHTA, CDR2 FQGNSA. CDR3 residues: CASSLPYGYTF. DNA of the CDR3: TGTGCCAGCAGCCTCCCCTATGGCTACACCTTC.

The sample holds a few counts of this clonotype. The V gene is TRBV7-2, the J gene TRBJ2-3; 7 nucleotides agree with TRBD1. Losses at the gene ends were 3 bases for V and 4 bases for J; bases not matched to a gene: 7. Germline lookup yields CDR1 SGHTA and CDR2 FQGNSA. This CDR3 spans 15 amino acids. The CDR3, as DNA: TGTGCCAGCAGCTTTAGACAGGGACGACCAGATACGCAGTATTTT. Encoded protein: CASSFRQGRPDTQYF.

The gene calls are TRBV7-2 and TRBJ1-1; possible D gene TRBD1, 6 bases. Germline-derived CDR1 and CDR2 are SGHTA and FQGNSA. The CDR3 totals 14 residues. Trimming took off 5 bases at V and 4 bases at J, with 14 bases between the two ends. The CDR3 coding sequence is TGTGCCAGCAGCCCACAGGGTGATAGCACTGAAGCTTTCTTT. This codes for CASSPQGDSTEAFF.

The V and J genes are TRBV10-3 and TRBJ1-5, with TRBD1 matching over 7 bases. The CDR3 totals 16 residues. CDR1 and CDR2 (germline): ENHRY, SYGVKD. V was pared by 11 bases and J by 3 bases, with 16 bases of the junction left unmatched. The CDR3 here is CAAGGGGTAYNQPQHF. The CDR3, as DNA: TGTGCCGCCGGGGGAGGCGGGACAGCGTACAATCAGCCCCAGCATTTT.

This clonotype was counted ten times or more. The CDR3 DNA sequence: TGTGCCAGCAGCTCGTACAACGGGGTCGAGCAGTACTTC. It specifies CASSSYNGVEQYF. The gene calls are TRBV7-9 and TRBJ2-7; possible D gene TRBD2, 5 bases. This CDR3 has 13 amino acids. V was trimmed by 4 bases and J by 6 bases, leaving 13 bases between them. Germline CDR1 reads SEHNR; CDR2 reads FQNEAQ (reference sequence).

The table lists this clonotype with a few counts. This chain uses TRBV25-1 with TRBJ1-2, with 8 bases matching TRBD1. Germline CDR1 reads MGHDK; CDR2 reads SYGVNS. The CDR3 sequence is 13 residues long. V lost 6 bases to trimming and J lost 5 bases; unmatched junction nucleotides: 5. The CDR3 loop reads CASRGDRGYGYTF. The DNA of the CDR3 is TGTGCCAGCAGGGGAGACAGGGGTTATGGCTACACCTTC.

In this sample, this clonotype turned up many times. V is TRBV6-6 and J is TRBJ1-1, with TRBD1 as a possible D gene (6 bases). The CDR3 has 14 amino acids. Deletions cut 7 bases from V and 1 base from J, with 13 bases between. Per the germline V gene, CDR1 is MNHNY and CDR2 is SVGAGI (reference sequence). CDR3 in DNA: TGTGCCAGCACCGGGACAATCCAGAACACTGAAGCTTTCTTT. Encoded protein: CASTGTIQNTEAFF.

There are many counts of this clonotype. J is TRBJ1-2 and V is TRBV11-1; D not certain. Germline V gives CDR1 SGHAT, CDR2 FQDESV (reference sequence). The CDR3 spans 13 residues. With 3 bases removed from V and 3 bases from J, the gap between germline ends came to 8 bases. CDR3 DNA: TGTGCCAGCAGCTTTGGCACGGACTATGGCTACACCTTC. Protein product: CASSFGTDYGYTF.

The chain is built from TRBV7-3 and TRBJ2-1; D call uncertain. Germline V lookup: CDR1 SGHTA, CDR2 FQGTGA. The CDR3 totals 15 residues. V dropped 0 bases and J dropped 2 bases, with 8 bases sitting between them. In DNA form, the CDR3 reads TGTGCCAGCAGCTTAACGGTGACAACCTACAATGAGCAGTTCTTC. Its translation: CASSLTVTTYNEQFF.

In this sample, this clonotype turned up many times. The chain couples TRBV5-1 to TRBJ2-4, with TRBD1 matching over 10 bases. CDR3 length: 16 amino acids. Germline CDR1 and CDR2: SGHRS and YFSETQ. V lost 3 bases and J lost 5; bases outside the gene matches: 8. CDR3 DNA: TGCGCCAGCAGCTCCTCCGGGACAGGGGATGAAAACATTCAGTACTTC. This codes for CASSSSGTGDENIQYF.